This T cell receptor beta chain emerged from a study of cytomegalovirus exposure and HLA in healthy donors. PCR primers comprised 60 Vbeta and 13 Jbeta primers. Clones were sequenced by immunoSEQ multiplex PCR, and TCRdb holds only the in-frame ones, with some missing. The repertoire has about 35,000 clones, 85% to 95% of them found once; the top ten carry approximately 2.5%. The source is a woman aged 18-30 years in good health and CMV-seronegative. The sample consisted of PBMCs.

The CDR3 nucleotides are TGTGCCAGCAGCTTATATGGGCAATTAAATCAGCCCCAGCATTTT. As protein: CASSLYGQLNQPQHF. V gene TRBV7-2 combines with J gene TRBJ1-5; D is unresolved. The CDR3 is 15 residues long. The germline V gene has CDR1 SGHTA and CDR2 FQGNSA. V was trimmed by 2 bases and J by 4 bases, leaving 12 bases between them.